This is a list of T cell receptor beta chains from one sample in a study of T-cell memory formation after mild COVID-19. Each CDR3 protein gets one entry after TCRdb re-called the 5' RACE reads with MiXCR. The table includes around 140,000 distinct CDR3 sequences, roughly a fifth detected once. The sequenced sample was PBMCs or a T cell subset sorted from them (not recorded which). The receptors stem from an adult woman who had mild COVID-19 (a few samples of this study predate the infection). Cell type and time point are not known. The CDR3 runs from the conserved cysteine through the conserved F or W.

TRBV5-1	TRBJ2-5	CASSLAAQGGLETQYF
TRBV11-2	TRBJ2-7	CASRIGGGRDEQYF
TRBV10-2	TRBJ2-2	CASTPQRPGELFF
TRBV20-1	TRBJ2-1	CSVKSPYNEQFF
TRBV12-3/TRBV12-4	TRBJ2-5	CASSPLRMGETQYF
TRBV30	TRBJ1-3	CAWSPGHSGNTIYF
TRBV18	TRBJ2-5	CASSPRQGRETQYF
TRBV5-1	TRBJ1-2	CASSLHTTENYGYTF
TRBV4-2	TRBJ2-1	CASSQGGQGSTYNEQFF
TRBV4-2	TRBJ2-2	CASSQDLAGELFF
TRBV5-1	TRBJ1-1	CASSPGQGTPVAAFF
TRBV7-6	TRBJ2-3	CASSLALYTDTQYF
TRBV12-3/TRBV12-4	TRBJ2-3	CATGTRTQYF
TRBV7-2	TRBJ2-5	CASSPGLAGGGTQYF
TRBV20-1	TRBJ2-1	CSASGTRSYNEQFF
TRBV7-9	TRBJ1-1	CASSRAPTVNTEAFF
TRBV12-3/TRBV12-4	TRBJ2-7	CASSHTGGEQYF
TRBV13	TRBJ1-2	CASSLTGIYGYTF
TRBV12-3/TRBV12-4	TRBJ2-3	CASSRGLRADTQYF
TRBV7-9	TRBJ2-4	CASSPGAQENIQYF
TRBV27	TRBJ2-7	CASSGQGRLYEQYF
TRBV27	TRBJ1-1	CASSLMGRGKAFF
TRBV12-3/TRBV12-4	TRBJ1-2	CASSLPPPGYGYTF
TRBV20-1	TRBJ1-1	CSAAGTGREAFF
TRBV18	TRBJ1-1	CASSLLPENTEAFF
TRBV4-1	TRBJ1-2	CASSQEQGAASGDGYTF
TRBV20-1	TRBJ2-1	CSVLRQGFNEQFF
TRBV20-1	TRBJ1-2	CSARPQDFYGYTF
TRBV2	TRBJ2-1	CASRPGQGMWFF
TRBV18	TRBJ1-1	CASSPEAGMATEAFF
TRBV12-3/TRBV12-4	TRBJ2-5	CASSRGTSGRVGETQYF
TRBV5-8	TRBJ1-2	CASSLWTDYGYTF
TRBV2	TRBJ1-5	CASSVGVFQPQHF
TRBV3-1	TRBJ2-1	CASSQGSGANEQFF
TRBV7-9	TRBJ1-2	CASSLDGGHYTF
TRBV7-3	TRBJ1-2	CASSPNSNYGYTF
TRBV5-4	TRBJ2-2	CASSDGGTGGMAGELFF
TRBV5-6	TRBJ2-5	CASSPLRGPRETQYF
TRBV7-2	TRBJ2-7	CASSTQPGGYEQYF
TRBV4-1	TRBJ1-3	CASSQGVPLSGNTIYF
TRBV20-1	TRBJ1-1	CSALPGQPNTEAFF
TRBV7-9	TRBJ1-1	CASSENGRETEAFF
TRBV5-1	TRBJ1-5	CASSLGAGGQPQHF
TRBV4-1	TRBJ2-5	CASSTSGGKETQYF
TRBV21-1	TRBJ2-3	CASSKENGAGPKGPTGDTQYF
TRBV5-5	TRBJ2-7	CASSLRTGGIEQYF
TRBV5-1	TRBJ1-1	CASSWYAGEPEAFF
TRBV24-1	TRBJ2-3	CATSDSFGGVADTQYF
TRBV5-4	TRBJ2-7	CASSIRAFPYEQYF